The 23 T cell receptor beta chains presented below share a single source sample, sequenced in a study of cytotoxic CD8 clonotypes in ibrutinib-treated CLL. Here immunoSEQ multiplex PCR was the method, and the copy in TCRdb shows in-frame clones only, minus some. The sample consists of roughly 250,000 clones, 70% of them appearing once. The sequences come from PBMCs, collected after 24 months of ibrutinib treatment. These receptor sequences come from a human donor with chronic lymphocytic leukemia.

The rearrangement joins TRBV7-2 to TRBJ2-3; TRBD2 might be the D (5 bases). Germline lookup yields CDR1 SGHTA and CDR2 FQGNSA. CDR3 length: 16 residues. The germline V and J ends were trimmed by 0 bases and 2 bases, with 12 bases remaining between them. The DNA for the CDR3 is TGTGCCAGCAGCTTAGCCAGCGGAGGATTCACAGATACGCAGTATTTT. This translates into CASSLASGGFTDTQYF.

V gene TRBV6-5 combines with J gene TRBJ2-7; D gene ambiguous. V lost 0 bases and J 0 bases, leaving 12 bases between the germline ends. The CDR3 length is 16 residues. Germline lookup yields CDR1 MNHEY and CDR2 SVGAGI. For the CDR3, the DNA is TGTGCCAGCAGTTACTCGATCGGCGGCCGCTCCTACGAGCAGTACTTC. Encoded protein: CASSYSIGGRSYEQYF.

CDR3 sequence (DNA): TGCGCCAGTATGCAGGGGGATTACATAGCTGGGGCCAACGTCCTGACTTTC. Its protein is CASMQGDYIAGANVLTF. This sequence joins TRBV5-1 and TRBJ2-6; 7 bases are shared with TRBD1. The CDR3 contains 17 residues. Germline CDR1 is SGHRS and CDR2 is YFSETQ. Trimming at V came to 8 bases and at J to 2 bases, leaving 13 bases not matched to a gene.

Here the CDR3 DNA reads TGTGCCAGCAGACCAGGGGGTGAAGCTTTCTTT. It yields the protein CASRPGGEAFF. The chain joins TRBV9 to TRBJ1-1; 7 bases map to TRBD1. Germline loops: CDR1 SGDLS, CDR2 YYNGEE. CDR3 size: 11 residues. J gave up 7 bases and V 5 bases, and 2 bases lay outside the gene matches.

This clone has just a few counts. The rearrangement uses TRBV18 and TRBJ1-1; D call uncertain. The germline gives CDR1 KGHSH, CDR2 LQKENI. Between the trimmed V and J ends, which lost 2 bases and 11 bases, there was a span of 18 bases. The CDR3 is 14 residues long. CDR3 bases: TGTGCCAGCTCACCAGATCGGGAGACACCACAGGCTTTCTTT. This encodes CASSPDRETPQAFF.

The rearrangement links TRBV4-1 to TRBJ2-3; D is unresolved. This CDR3 comprises 16 residues. V was clipped by 0 bases and J by 5 bases, with 15 bases between them. Per germline, CDR1 MGHRA and CDR2 YSYEKL. CDR3 loop: CASSQDKPFTVDTQYF. As DNA, the CDR3 is TGCGCCAGCAGCCAAGATAAACCCTTTACTGTAGATACGCAGTATTTT.

This chain links TRBV21-1 with TRBJ2-7; the table names TRBD2, a call not compared with the DNA. TRBV21-1 is designated a pseudogene. The CDR3 is made up of 15 amino acids. CDR3 nucleotides: TGTGCCAGCAGCAAAGCGGAGGATTCCTCCTACGAGCAGTACTTC. It codes for CASSKAEDSSYEQYF.

The chain links TRBV29-1 to TRBJ1-1; 7 bases map to TRBD1. Trimming removed 5 bases from V and 1 base from J; junction bases left unmatched: 7. The CDR3 runs to 14 residues. Germline lookup yields CDR1 SQVTM and CDR2 ANQGSEA. The CDR3 reads CSVTTGTENTEAFF. The CDR3 DNA reads TGCAGCGTTACTACCGGGACAGAGAACACTGAAGCTTTCTTT.

CDR3 sequence reads: CASSSGDSYEQYF. The CDR3 DNA follows: TGTGCCAGCAGCTCGGGGGATAGTTACGAGCAGTACTTC. The chain combines TRBV9 with TRBJ2-7; possible D gene TRBD2, 6 bases. Germline lookup yields CDR1 SGDLS and CDR2 YYNGEE. This CDR3 spans 13 amino acids. V lost 4 bases and J 4 bases, leaving 12 bases between the germline ends.

The V call is TRBV4-2, the J call TRBJ2-2; 7 nucleotides align to TRBD1. This CDR3 is built from 17 residues. After removal of 1 base from V and 4 bases from J, the junction contained 9 bases not matched to a gene. Germline V CDR1 and CDR2: LGHNA, YNFKEQ. This CDR3 reads CASSQGLTGFSTGELFF. The CDR3 DNA is TGTGCCAGCAGCCAAGGCCTGACAGGGTTTAGCACCGGGGAGCTGTTTTTT.

The table lists this clone with a count of one. The CDR3 loop reads CSVITSGSHEQYF. In DNA, the CDR3 is TGCAGCGTTATAACTAGCGGGAGCCACGAGCAGTACTTC. The chain employs TRBV29-1 and TRBJ2-7; 11 positions agree with TRBD2. The V and J ends lost 5 bases and 5 bases, in that order; junction bases with no gene match: 5. In germline, CDR1 is SQVTM, CDR2 ANQGSEA. The CDR3 totals 13 residues.

The chain is built from TRBV28 and TRBJ2-7; the match to TRBD1 covers 10 bases. Germline values: CDR1 MDHEN, CDR2 SYDVKM. The ends lost 6 bases at V and 6 bases at J; junction bases unmatched: 8. CDR3 length equals 14 residues. This CDR3 is CASSDRDRGSEQYF. The CDR3 DNA reads TGTGCCAGCAGCGACCGGGACAGGGGAAGCGAGCAGTACTTC.

This clone was recorded a few times. The V and J genes are TRBV9 and TRBJ2-1; 7 bases agree with TRBD2. The germline CDR1 and CDR2 sequences are SGDLS and YYNGEE. V lost 0 bases to trimming and J lost 4 bases; unmatched junction nucleotides: 4. The CDR3 length is 15 residues. The CDR3 loop reads CASSVASGTYNEQFF. Here the CDR3 DNA reads TGTGCCAGCAGCGTAGCCAGCGGGACTTACAATGAGCAGTTCTTC.

The chain combines TRBV25-1 with TRBJ2-6; D unresolved. V was shortened by 5 bases and J by 6 bases, with 5 bases between the two germline ends. In germline, CDR1 is MGHDK, CDR2 SYGVNS. CDR3 length: 12 amino acids. CDR3 DNA sequence: TGTGCCAGCAGTATGGAGGCCAACGTCCTGACTTTC. This sequence encodes CASSMEANVLTF.

V is TRBV7-2 and J is TRBJ2-3; a possible D gene is TRBD2 (5 bases). The germline V and J ends were trimmed by 1 base and 2 bases, with 16 bases remaining between them. CDR3 size: 17 residues. Germline assignment: CDR1 SGHTA and CDR2 FQGNSA. The CDR3 bases are TGTGCCAGCAGCTTAGGGAGATCGTTAGCGTACACAGATACGCAGTATTTT. As protein: CASSLGRSLAYTDTQYF. The full variable domain, its missing parts supplied by reference TRBV7-2 and TRBJ2-3, is GAGVSQSPSNKVTEKGKDVELRCDPISGHTALYWYRQSLGQGLEFLIYFQGNSAPDKSGLPSDRFSAERTGGSVSTLTIQRTQQEDSAVYLCASSLGRSLAYTDTQYFGPGTRLTVL.

The chain combines TRBV5-1 with TRBJ2-5, with D perhaps TRBD2 (5 bases). The V end lost 4 bases, the J end lost 5 bases, and 15 bases lay between the germline ends. CDR1 is SGHRS, CDR2 YFSETQ, per germline. There are 14 residues in the CDR3. This chain's CDR3 is CASSPREYTETQYF. In DNA form, the CDR3 reads TGCGCCAGCAGCCCGAGGGAGTATACGGAGACCCAGTACTTC.

The V and J genes are TRBV2 and TRBJ1-2, with D unclear. V shed 5 bases and J shed 4 bases, with 8 bases lying between them. Germline V gene sequence: CDR1 SNHLY, CDR2 FYNNEI. The CDR3 loop spans 12 amino acids. The CDR3 loop is CASSSPLYGYTF. The CDR3 DNA reads as TGTGCCAGCAGTTCCCCGCTCTATGGCTACACCTTC.

The chain uses TRBV7-9 and TRBJ2-3; no clear D gene. V lost 5 bases and J 5 bases, leaving 11 bases between the germline ends. Germline CDR1 reads SEHNR; CDR2 reads FQNEAQ (reference sequence). The CDR3 covers 13 residues. Written as DNA, the CDR3 is TGTGCCAGCAGCCCCCTCGCTCGAGATACGCAGTATTTT. It codes for CASSPLARDTQYF.

The rearrangement joins TRBV11-2 to TRBJ1-1; D is possibly TRBD1 (5 bases). The CDR3 covers 13 residues. CDR1 and CDR2 from the germline V gene are SGHAT and FQNNGV. V was shortened by 4 bases and J by 3 bases, with 9 bases between the two germline ends. CDR3 in DNA: TGTGCCAGCAGCTCAGGGTTGGACACTGAAGCTTTCTTT. It specifies CASSSGLDTEAFF.

Only a few counts were recorded for this clone. Written as DNA, the CDR3 is TGTGCCAGCAGTTTCGGTCAGGGCCCTTCCTACGAGCAGTACTTC. It translates to CASSFGQGPSYEQYF. V is TRBV27 and J is TRBJ2-7, with D maybe TRBD1 (5 bases). Germline CDR1 is MNHEY and CDR2 is SMNVEV (reference sequence). Trimming took off 3 bases at V and 1 base at J, with 13 bases between the two ends. This CDR3 is built from 15 residues.

The V gene is TRBV6-1, the J gene TRBJ2-7; 7 nucleotides match TRBD1. Germline trimming cut 6 bases from V and 2 bases from J; bases unmatched to any gene: 10. The CDR3 is made up of 15 amino acids. Germline CDR1 reads MNHNS; CDR2 reads SASEGT. DNA for the CDR3: TGTGCCAGCAGCCTCACAGGGGAACTAGCCTACGAGCAGTACTTC. Translated, it gives CASSLTGELAYEQYF.

The rearrangement joins TRBV28 to TRBJ1-2; D is uncertain. The CDR3 is 11 residues long. V lost 5 bases and J 4 bases, leaving 5 bases between the germline ends. Looked up from germline, CDR1 is MDHEN and CDR2 is SYDVKM. The CDR3 is CASSNVYGYTF. For the CDR3, the DNA is TGTGCCAGCAGTAACGTCTATGGCTACACCTTC.

This chain connects TRBV19 to TRBJ1-5; tentatively, D is TRBD1 (6 bases). Germline CDR1 reads LNHDA; CDR2 reads SQIVND (reference sequence). V lost 7 bases, J lost 5 bases, and 15 bases lay in between. The CDR3 sequence is 14 residues long. The CDR3 here is CASNSRGWDQPQHF. The CDR3 DNA reads as TGTGCCAGTAATAGCAGGGGCTGGGATCAGCCCCAGCATTTT.